This TCR beta chain was sequenced in a study of blood T cell repertoires in COVID-19. Study-wide background: COVID-19 samples from acute and convalescent phases originated in the United States, Italy and Spain. T cells, B-cell-depleted T cells, or PBMCs supplied cDNA or gDNA.

Germline lookup yields CDR1 MDHEN and CDR2 SYDVKM. With 2 bases removed from V and 2 bases from J, the gap between germline ends came to 11 bases. This CDR3 contains 15 residues. Per the original data handling: Cell counts per sample came from amplifying reference gene primers. Sequencing used immunoSEQ multiplex PCR; TCRdb keeps in-frame clones, though not all of them. V and J calls plus clone size are reproduced from that table; the DNA served to infer D and trimming. Among around 65,000 clones listed, roughly 80% were seen once. The gene calls are TRBV28 and TRBJ2-3, with D hard to call. The sequencing sample was made of peripheral blood. This TCR was recovered from a man in his 70s with acute or convalescent COVID-19. CDR3 DNA sequence: TGTGCCAGCAGTTTAGCCCCACAGCTCACAGATACGCAGTATTTT. Protein sequence: CASSLAPQLTDTQYF. The full variable domain, its missing parts supplied by reference TRBV28 and TRBJ2-3, is DVKVTQSSRYLVKRTGEKVFLECVQDMDHENMFWYRQDPGLGLRLIYFSYDVKMKEKGDIPEGYSVSREKKERFSLILESASTNQTSMYLCASSLAPQLTDTQYFGPGTRLTVL.